This TCR beta chain stems from a study of CD8 T cells in ankylosing spondylitis. Study findings and constraints: Characteristic, it appeared, of ankylosing spondylitis blood was a TCR beta motif of fewer than 10 highly homologous variants.

Each CDR3 protein is one row after TCRdb ran MiXCR on the 5' RACE reads. This sample yields approximately 300,000 distinct CDR3 sequences, of which 8% are seen a single time; roughly 15% belongs to the top ten. Germline CDR1 reads SEHNR; CDR2 reads FQNEAQ (reference sequence). The CDR3 runs to 12 residues. Trimming removed 4 bases at V and 7 bases at J, with 10 bases between. This clonotype was detected many times. Its antigen is not known. The chain carries TRBV7-9 and TRBJ1-2; D not certain. The sequence derives from a male donor with ankylosing spondylitis. The sample taken for sequencing was blood, either unsorted or a sorted T cell fraction (not recorded which). In DNA, the CDR3 is TGTGCCAGCAGCTCCCGTATTGGTGGCTACACCTTC. This translates into CASSSRIGGYTF.